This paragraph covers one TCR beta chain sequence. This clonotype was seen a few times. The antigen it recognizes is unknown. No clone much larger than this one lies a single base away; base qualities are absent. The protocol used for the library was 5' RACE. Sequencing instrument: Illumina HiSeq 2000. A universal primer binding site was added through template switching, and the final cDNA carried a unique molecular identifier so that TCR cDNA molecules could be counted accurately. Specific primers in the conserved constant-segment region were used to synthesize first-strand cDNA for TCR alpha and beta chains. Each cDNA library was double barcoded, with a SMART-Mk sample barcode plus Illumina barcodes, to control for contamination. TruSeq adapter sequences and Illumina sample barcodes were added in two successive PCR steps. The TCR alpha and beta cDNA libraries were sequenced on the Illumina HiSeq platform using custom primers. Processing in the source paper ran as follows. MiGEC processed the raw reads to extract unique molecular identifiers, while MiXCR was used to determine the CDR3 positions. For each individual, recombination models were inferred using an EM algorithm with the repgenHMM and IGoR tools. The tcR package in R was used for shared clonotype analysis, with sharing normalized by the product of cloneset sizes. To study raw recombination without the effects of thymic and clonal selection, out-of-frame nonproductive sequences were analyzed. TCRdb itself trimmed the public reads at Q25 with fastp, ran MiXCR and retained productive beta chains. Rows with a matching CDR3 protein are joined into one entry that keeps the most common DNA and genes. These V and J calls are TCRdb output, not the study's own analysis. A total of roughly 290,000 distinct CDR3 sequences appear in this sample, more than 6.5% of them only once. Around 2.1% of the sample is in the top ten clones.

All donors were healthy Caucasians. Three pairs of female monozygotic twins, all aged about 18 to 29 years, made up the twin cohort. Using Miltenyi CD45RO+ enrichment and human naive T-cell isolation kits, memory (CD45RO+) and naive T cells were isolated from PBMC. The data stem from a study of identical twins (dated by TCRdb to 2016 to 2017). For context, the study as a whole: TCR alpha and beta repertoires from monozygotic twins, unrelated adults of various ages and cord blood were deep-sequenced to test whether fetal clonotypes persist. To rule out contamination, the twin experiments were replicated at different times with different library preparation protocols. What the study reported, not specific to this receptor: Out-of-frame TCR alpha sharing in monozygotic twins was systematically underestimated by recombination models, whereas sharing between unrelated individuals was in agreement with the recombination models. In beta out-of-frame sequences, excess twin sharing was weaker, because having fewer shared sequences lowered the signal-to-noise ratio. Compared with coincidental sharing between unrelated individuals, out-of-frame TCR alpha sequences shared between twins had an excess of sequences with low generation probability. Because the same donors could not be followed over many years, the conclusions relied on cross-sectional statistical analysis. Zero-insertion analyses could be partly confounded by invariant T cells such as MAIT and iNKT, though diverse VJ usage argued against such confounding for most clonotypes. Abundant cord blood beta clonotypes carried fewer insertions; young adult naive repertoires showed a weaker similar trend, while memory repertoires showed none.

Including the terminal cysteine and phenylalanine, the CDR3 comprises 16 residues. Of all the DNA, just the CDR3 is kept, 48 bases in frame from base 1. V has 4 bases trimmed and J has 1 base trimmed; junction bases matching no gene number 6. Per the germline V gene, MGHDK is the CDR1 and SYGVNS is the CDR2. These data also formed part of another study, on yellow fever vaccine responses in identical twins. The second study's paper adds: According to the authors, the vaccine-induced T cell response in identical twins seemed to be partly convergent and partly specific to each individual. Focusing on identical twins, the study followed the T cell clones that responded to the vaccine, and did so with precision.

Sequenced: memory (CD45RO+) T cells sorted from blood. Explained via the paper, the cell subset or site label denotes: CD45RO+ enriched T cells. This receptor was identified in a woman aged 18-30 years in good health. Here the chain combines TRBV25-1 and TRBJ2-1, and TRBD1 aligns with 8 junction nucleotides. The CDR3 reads CASSGRDRTSYNEQFF. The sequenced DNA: TGTGCCAGCAGTGGCCGGGACAGGACATCCTACAATGAGCAGTTCTTC.